Below are 15 T cell receptor beta chains sequenced from a single sample in a study of type 1 regulatory T cells. Their specific antigens are unknown. TCRdb passed the reads through MiXCR, listing each CDR3 protein once. This sample has 60,000 to 80,000 distinct CDR3 sequences, with 55% to 80% found just once. Material: cultured T cells, either the whole culture or a sorted T cell fraction (not recorded which). Noted subset: Tr1-enriched cell product generated in vitro against host alloantigens. The source is a human donor in good health.

This clonotype was detected only a few times. This chain joins TRBV9 and TRBJ2-5; D unclear. Trimming shortened V by 0 bases and J by 2 bases, and 8 bases separated the two germline ends. The CDR3 has 14 residues. Germline V lookup: CDR1 SGDLS, CDR2 YYNGEE. CDR3 in amino acids: CASSVGVGQETQYF. CDR3 DNA sequence: TGTGCCAGCAGCGTAGGTGTAGGGCAAGAGACCCAGTACTTC.

This sequence joins TRBV7-9 and TRBJ1-1; 12 nucleotides align to TRBD1. The trim removed 2 bases at V and 8 bases at J, leaving 6 bases unmatched. The CDR3 loop spans 15 amino acids. Germline-derived CDR1 and CDR2 are SEHNR and FQNEAQ (reference sequence). The CDR3, as DNA: TGTGCCAGCAGCTTAATCGGGGGACAGGGGGCAGAAGCTTTCTTT. Protein: CASSLIGGQGAEAFF. The full variable domain, rest sourced from reference TRBV7-9 and TRBJ1-1, is DTGVSQNPRHKITKRGQNVTFRCDPISEHNRLYWYRQTLGQGPEFLTYFQNEAQLEKSRLLSDRFSAERPKGSFSTLEIQRTEQGDSAMYLCASSLIGGQGAEAFFGQGTRLTVV.

The V call is TRBV2, the J call TRBJ2-1, with no clear D. The V gene lost 1 base and the J gene lost 0 bases, with 16 bases spanning the gap. The CDR3 totals 18 residues. Germline CDR1 and CDR2: SNHLY and FYNNEI. The CDR3 sequence: CASSEERLPLSSYNEQFF. As DNA, the CDR3 is TGTGCCAGCAGTGAAGAGCGCCTCCCACTCAGCTCCTACAATGAGCAGTTCTTC.

V and J are TRBV18 and TRBJ2-5; D ambiguous. Trimming removed 2 bases at V and 5 bases at J, with 6 bases between. This CDR3 region has 12 residues. CDR1 KGHSH and CDR2 LQKENI come from the germline V gene. CDR3 nucleotides: TGTGCCAGCTCACCAAACTCGGAGACCCAGTACTTC. Translating it yields CASSPNSETQYF.

This clonotype was observed a single time. The DNA of the CDR3 is TGTGCCAGCAGCCGCCTACGGAGGGGCCAAGAGACCCAGTACTTC. Translated, it gives CASSRLRRGQETQYF. The gene calls are TRBV7-3 and TRBJ2-5; a possible D gene is TRBD2 (6 bases). The V end was cut by 5 bases, the J end by 1 base, with 14 bases between. Per germline, CDR1 SGHTA and CDR2 FQGTGA. The CDR3 has 15 residues.

This chain's CDR3 is CASFEGTIRNSPLHF. The DNA for the CDR3 is TGTGCCAGCTTCGAGGGGACGATAAGAAATTCACCCCTCCACTTT. The genes are TRBV7-8 and TRBJ1-6; a possible D gene is TRBD1 (5 bases). The CDR3 has 15 residues. Germline CDR1 SGHVS, CDR2 FQNEAQ. V was clipped by 8 bases and J by 7 bases, with 18 bases between them.

The rearrangement links TRBV6-2 or TRBV6-3 to TRBJ2-7; weak D call: TRBD2 (5 bases). Per the germline V gene, CDR1 is MNHEY and CDR2 is SVGEGT. V was trimmed by 0 bases and J by 4 bases, leaving 13 bases between them. The CDR3 runs to 15 residues. This chain's CDR3 is CASSYSTSRAYEQYF. CDR3 bases: TGTGCCAGCAGTTACTCCACATCGAGGGCTTACGAGCAGTACTTC.

This clonotype has a handful of counts. V and J are TRBV3-1 and TRBJ1-2, with a weak D call TRBD1 (6 bases). Between the trimmed V and J ends, which lost 0 bases and 8 bases, there was a span of 13 bases. Germline loops: CDR1 LGHDT, CDR2 YNNKEL (reference sequence). CDR3 length: 14 residues. CDR3 coding DNA: TGTGCCAGCAGCCAAGATTCGAGGGGGTACGGCTACACCTTC. It encodes CASSQDSRGYGYTF.

This clonotype was detected only a few times. The chain joins TRBV4-3 to TRBJ2-2, with D maybe TRBD2 (6 bases). The length of the CDR3 is 15 residues. Per the germline V gene, CDR1 is LGHNA and CDR2 is YSLEER. Trimming took off 0 bases at V and 5 bases at J, with 10 bases between the two ends. The CDR3 loop reads CASSQEAGRTGELFF. The CDR3 DNA reads TGCGCCAGCAGCCAAGAGGCAGGGAGGACCGGGGAGCTGTTTTTT.

The CDR3 is CASSQDQMRFF. The CDR3 bases are TGTGCCAGCAGCCAAGACCAGATGAGGTTCTTC. The chain is built from TRBV3-1 and TRBJ2-1; no reliable D call. Germline CDR1 LGHDT, CDR2 YNNKEL (reference sequence). Trimming shortened V by 0 bases and J by 15 bases, and 9 bases separated the two germline ends. CDR3 length equals 11 residues.

This sequence joins TRBV28 and TRBJ2-3, with 8 bases identical to TRBD2. V trimming: 8 bases; J trimming: 1 base; junction bases outside the gene matches: 8. The CDR3 consists of 15 residues. Germline assignment: CDR1 MDHEN and CDR2 SYDVKM. CDR3 in DNA: TGTGCCAGCGGACTAGCCCACGAACGCACAGATACGCAGTATTTT. This encodes CASGLAHERTDTQYF.

This sequence joins TRBV28 and TRBJ2-4; D assignment may be TRBD1 or TRBD2 (6 bases each). Germline V lookup: CDR1 MDHEN, CDR2 SYDVKM. The CDR3 contains 13 residues. The germline V and J ends were trimmed by 3 bases and 7 bases, with 10 bases remaining between them. CDR3 bases: TGTGCCAGCAGTTTCGGGGGCACGAACATTCAGTACTTC. Protein: CASSFGGTNIQYF.

The J gene is TRBJ2-1, the V gene TRBV12-3 or TRBV12-4; either TRBD1 or TRBD2 may fit D (5 bases each). The CDR3 totals 13 residues. The germline V and J ends were trimmed by 4 bases and 9 bases, with 13 bases remaining between them. The CDR3 protein is CASSSWPGAEQFF. The CDR3 coding sequence is TGTGCCAGCAGTTCGTGGCCCGGGGCTGAGCAGTTCTTC.

The chain is built from TRBV5-1 and TRBJ1-1, with no clear D. V lost 7 bases and J 4 bases, leaving 14 bases between the germline ends. Germline-derived CDR1 and CDR2 are SGHRS and YFSETQ. CDR3 size: 13 residues. CDR3 residues: CASVKGGGTEAFF. CDR3 coding DNA: TGCGCCAGCGTTAAGGGAGGTGGCACTGAAGCTTTCTTT.

The rearrangement joins TRBV20-1 to TRBJ1-5; 7 positions agree with TRBD1. The CDR3 is made up of 15 amino acids. Per germline, CDR1 DFQATT and CDR2 SNEGSKA (reference sequence). The ends lost 4 bases at V and 2 bases at J; junction bases unmatched: 8. CDR3 nucleotides: TGCAGTGCTAACCCGGGACAGCCGGGCAATCAGCCCCAGCATTTT. Translating it yields CSANPGQPGNQPQHF.